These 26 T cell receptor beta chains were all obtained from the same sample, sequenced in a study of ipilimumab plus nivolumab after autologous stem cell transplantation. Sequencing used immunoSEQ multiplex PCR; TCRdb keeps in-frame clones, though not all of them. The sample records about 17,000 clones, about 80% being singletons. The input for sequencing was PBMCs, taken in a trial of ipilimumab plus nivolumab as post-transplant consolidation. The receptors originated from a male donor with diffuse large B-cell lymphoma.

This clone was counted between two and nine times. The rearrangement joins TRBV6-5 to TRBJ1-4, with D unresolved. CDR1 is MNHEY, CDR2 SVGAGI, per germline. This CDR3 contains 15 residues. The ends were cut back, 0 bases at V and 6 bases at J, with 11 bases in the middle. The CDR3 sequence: CASSYSSSRDEKLFF. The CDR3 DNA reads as TGTGCCAGCAGTTACTCGAGTTCCCGGGATGAAAAACTGTTTTTT.

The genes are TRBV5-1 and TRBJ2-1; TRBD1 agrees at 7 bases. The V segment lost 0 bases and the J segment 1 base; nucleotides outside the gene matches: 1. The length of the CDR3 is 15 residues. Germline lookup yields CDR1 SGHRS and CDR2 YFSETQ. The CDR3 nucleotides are TGCGCCAGCAGCTTGGTACAGGGGTCCTACAATGAGCAGTTCTTC. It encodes CASSLVQGSYNEQFF.

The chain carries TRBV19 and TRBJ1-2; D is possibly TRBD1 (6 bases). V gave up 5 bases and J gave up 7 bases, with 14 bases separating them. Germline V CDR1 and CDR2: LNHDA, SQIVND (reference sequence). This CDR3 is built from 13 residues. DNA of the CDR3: TGTGCCAGTAGTCCCGCCGGGGGGGCTGGCTACACCTTC. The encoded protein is CASSPAGGAGYTF.

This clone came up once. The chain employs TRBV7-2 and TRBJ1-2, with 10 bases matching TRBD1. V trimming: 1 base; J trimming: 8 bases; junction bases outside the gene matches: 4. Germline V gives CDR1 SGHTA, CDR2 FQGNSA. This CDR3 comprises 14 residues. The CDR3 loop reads CASSLGQGARGYTF. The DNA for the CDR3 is TGTGCCAGCAGCTTAGGACAGGGGGCCAGGGGCTACACCTTC.

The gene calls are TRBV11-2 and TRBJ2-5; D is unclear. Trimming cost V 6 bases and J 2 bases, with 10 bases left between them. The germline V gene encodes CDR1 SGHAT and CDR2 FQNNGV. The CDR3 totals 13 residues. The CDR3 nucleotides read TGTGCCAGCAGACAAACAGAACAAGAGACCCAGTACTTC. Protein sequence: CASRQTEQETQYF.

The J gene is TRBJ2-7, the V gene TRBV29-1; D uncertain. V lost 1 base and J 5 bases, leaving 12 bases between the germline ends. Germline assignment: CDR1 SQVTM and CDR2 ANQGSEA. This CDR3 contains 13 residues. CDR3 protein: CSVEGGNWNEQYF. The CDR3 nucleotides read TGCAGCGTTGAAGGCGGAAACTGGAACGAGCAGTACTTC.

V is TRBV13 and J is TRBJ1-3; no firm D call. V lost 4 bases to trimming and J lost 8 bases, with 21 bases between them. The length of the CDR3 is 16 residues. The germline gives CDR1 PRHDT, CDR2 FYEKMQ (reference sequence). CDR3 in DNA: TGTGCCAGCAGCTCCTTCTCCCTAAGCCAAGCGGACACCATATATTTT. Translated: CASSSFSLSQADTIYF.

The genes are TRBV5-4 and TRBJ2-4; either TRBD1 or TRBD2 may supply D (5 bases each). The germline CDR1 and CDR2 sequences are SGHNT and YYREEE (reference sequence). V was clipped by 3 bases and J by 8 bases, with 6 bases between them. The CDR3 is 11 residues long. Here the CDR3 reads CASSSGHIQYF. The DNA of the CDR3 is TGTGCCAGCAGCTCGGGACACATTCAGTACTTC. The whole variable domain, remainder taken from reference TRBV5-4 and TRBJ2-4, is ETGVTQSPTHLIKTRGQQVTLRCSSQSGHNTVSWYQQALGQGPQFIFQYYREEENGRGNFPPRFSGLQFPNYSSELNVNALELDDSALYLCASSSGHIQYFGAGTRLSVL.

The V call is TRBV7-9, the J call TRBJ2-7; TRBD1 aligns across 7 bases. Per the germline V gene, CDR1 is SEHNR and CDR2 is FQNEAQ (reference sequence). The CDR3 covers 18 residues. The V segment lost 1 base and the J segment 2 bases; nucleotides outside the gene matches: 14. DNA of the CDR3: TGTGCCAGCAGCTTAGTAACGAGTTGGGACAGACCTACCTACGAGCAGTACTTC. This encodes CASSLVTSWDRPTYEQYF.

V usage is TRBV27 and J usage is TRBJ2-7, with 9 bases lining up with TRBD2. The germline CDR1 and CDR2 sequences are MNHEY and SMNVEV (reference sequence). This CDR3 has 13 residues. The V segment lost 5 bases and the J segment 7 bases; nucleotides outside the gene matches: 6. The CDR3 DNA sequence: TGTGCCAGCAGTCCGGCGGGGGGGCAAGAGCAGTACTTC. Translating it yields CASSPAGGQEQYF.

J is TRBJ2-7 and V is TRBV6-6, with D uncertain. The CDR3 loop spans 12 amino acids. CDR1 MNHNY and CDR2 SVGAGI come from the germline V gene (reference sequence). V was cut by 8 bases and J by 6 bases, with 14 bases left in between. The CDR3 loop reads CASGWLAGEQYF. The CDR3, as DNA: TGTGCCAGCGGGTGGTTGGCTGGCGAGCAGTACTTC.

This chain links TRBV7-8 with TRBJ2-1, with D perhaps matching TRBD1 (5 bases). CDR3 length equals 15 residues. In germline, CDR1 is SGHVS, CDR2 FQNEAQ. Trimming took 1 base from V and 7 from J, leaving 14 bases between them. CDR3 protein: CASSLVRGIGNEQFF. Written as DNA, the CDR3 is TGTGCCAGCAGCTTAGTTAGGGGTATTGGGAATGAGCAGTTCTTC.

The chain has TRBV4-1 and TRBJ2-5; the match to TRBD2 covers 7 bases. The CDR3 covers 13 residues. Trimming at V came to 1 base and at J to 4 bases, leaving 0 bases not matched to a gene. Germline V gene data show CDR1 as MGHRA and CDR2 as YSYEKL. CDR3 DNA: TGCGCCAGCAGCCAAGGGGGGGGAGAGACCCAGTACTTC. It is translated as CASSQGGGETQYF.

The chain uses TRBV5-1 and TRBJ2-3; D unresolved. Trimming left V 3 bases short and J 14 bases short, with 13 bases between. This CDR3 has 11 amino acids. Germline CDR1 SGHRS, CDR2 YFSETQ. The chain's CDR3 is CASSSDVYWYF. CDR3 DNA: TGCGCCAGCAGCTCAGATGTGTATTGGTATTTT.

The CDR3 DNA is TGTGCCAGCAGCTTTGGACTAGCGGGGGCCATCGAGCAGTACTTC. Encoded protein: CASSFGLAGAIEQYF. This chain links TRBV7-2 with TRBJ2-7, with TRBD2 matching 13 bases. The CDR3 covers 15 residues. Germline CDR1 reads SGHTA; CDR2 reads FQGNSA. The trim removed 3 bases at V and 6 bases at J, leaving 5 bases unmatched.

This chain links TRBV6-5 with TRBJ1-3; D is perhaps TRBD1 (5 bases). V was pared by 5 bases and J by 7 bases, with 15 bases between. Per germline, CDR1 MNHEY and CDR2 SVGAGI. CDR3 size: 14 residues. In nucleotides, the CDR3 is TGTGCCAGCAGTCCCGGGGGTGGGACGAACACCATATATTTT. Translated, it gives CASSPGGGTNTIYF.

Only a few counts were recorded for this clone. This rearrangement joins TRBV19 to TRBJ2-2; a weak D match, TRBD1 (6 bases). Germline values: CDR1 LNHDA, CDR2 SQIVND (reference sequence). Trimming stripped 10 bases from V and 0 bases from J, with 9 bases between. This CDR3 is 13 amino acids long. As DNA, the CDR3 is TGTGCCATTAGGACAGCGAACACCGGGGAGCTGTTTTTT. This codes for CAIRTANTGELFF.

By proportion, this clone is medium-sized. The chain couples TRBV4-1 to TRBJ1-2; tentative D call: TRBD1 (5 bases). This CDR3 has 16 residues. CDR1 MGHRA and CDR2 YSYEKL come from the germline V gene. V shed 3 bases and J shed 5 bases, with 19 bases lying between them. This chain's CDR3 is CASSQGLSLLGYGYTF. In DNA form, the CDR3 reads TGCGCCAGCAGCCAGGGACTCAGCCTTCTTGGGTATGGCTACACCTTC.

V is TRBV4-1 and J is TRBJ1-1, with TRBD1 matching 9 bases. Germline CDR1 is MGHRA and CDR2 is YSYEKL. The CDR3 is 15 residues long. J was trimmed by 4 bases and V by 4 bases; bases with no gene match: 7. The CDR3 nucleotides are TGCGCCAGCAGCCGCGGACAGGGGTCGGTCACTGAAGCTTTCTTT. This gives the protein CASSRGQGSVTEAFF.

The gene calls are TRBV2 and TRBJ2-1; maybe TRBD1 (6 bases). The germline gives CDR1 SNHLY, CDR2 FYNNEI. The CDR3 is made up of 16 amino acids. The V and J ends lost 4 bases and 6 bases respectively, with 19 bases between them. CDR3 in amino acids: CASSVWTRNRANEQFF. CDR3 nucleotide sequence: TGTGCCAGCAGTGTGTGGACGCGGAACAGGGCCAATGAGCAGTTCTTC. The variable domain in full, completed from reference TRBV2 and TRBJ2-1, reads EPEVTQTPSHQVTQMGQEVILRCVPISNHLYFYWYRQILGQKVEFLVSFYNNEISEKSEIFDDQFSVERPDGSNFTLKIRSTKLEDSAMYFCASSVWTRNRANEQFFGPGTRLTVL.

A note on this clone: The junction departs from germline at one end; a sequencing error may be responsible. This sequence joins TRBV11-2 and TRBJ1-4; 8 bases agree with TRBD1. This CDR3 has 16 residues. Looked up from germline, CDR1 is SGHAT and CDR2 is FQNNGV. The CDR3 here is CASSPTPQGAKEKLFF. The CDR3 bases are TGTGCCAGCAGCCCTACCCCGCAGGGGGCTAAAGAAAAACTGTTTTTT.

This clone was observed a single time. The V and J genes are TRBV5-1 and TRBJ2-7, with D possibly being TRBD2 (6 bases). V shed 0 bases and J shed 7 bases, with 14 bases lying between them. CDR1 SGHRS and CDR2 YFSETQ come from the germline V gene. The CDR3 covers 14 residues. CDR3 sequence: CASSLGNPAGEQYF. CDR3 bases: TGCGCCAGCAGCTTGGGAAACCCCGCGGGGGAGCAGTACTTC.

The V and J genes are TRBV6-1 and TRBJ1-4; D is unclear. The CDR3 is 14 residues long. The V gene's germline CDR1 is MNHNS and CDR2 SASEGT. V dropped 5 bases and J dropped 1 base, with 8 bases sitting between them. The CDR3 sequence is CASSQDETNEKLFF. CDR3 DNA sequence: TGTGCCAGCAGTCAGGATGAAACTAATGAAAAACTGTTTTTT.

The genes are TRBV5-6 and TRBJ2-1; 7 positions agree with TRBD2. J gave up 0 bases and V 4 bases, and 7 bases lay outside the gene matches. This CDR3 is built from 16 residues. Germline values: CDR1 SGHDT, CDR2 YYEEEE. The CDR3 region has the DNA TGTGCCAGCAGCCCGGGACTATCTAGCTCCTACAATGAGCAGTTCTTC. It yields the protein CASSPGLSSSYNEQFF.

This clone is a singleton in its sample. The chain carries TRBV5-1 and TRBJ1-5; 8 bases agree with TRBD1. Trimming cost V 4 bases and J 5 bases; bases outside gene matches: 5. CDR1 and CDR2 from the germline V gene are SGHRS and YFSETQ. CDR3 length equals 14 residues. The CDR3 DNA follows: TGCGCCAGCAGCATACAGGGGGTGGATCAGCCCCAGCATTTT. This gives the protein CASSIQGVDQPQHF. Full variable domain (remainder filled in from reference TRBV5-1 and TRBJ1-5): KAGVTQTPRYLIKTRGQQVTLSCSPISGHRSVSWYQQTPGQGLQFLFEYFSETQRNKGNFPGRFSGRQFSNSRSEMNVSTLELGDSALYLCASSIQGVDQPQHFGDGTRLSIL.

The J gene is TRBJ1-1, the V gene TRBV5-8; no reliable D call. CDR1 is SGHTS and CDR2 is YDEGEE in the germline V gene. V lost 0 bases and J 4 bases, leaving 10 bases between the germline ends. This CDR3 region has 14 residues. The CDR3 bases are TGTGCCAGCAGCTTGGAAGGTCGGCCCACTGAAGCTTTCTTT. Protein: CASSLEGRPTEAFF.